This TCR beta chain appears in the sequencing data of a study of T cell responses to AZD1222 COVID-19 vaccine. This CDR3 spans 11 amino acids. The V end was cut by 7 bases, the J end by 4 bases, with 7 bases between. Clones were sequenced by immunoSEQ multiplex PCR, and TCRdb holds only the in-frame ones, with some missing. The table lists tens of thousands of clones, approximately 84% of them singletons. Study-level results: Among spike-specific TCRs, nearly half reportedly target unmutated variant regions. The study sampled repertoires only after the peak T cell response. Just a handful of people given AZD1222 tested seropositive at baseline.

As concerns this clone: Its antigen is currently unknown.

The gene calls are TRBV12-3 or TRBV12-4 and TRBJ2-5; D gene ambiguous. This clonotype was sampled from an adult in good health. Sequenced here: peripheral blood, sampled on day 0 of AZD1222 vaccination. The CDR3 DNA follows: TGTGCCAGCACCTCCGGAGAGACCCAGTACTTC. It codes for CASTSGETQYF.